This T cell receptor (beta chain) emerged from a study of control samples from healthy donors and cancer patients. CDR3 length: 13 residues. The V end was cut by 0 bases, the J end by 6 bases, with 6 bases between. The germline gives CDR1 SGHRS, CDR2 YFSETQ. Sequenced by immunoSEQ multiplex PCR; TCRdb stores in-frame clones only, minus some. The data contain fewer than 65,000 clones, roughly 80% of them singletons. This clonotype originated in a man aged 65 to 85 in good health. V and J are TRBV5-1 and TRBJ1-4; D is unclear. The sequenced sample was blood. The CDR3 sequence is CASSLDSHEKLFF. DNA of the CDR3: TGCGCCAGCAGCTTGGACAGTCATGAAAAACTGTTTTTT.